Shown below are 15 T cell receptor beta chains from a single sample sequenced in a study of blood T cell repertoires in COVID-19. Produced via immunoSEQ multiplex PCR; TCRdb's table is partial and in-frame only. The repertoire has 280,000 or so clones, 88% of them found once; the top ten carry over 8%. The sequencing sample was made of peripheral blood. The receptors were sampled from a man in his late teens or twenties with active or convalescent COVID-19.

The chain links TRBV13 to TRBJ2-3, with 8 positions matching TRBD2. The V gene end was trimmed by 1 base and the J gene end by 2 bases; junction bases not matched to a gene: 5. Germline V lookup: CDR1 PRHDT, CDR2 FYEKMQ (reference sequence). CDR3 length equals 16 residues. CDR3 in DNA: TGTGCCAGCAGCTTAGAGGGGCGGGGGGCCACAGATACGCAGTATTTT. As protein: CASSLEGRGATDTQYF. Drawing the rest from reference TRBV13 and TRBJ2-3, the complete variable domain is AAGVIQSPRHLIKEKRETATLKCYPIPRHDTVYWYQQGPGQDPQFLISFYEKMQSDKGSIPDRFSAQQFSDYHSELNMSSLELGDSALYFCASSLEGRGATDTQYFGPGTRLTVL.

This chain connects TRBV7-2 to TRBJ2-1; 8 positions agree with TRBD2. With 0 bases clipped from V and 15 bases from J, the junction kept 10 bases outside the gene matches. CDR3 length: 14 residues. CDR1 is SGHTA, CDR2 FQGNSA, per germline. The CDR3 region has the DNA TGTGCCAGCAGCTTAGCTAGCGGGAAACGCGAGTGGTTCTTC. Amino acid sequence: CASSLASGKREWFF. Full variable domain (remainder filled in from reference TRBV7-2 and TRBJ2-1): GAGVSQSPSNKVTEKGKDVELRCDPISGHTALYWYRQSLGQGLEFLIYFQGNSAPDKSGLPSDRFSAERTGGSVSTLTIQRTQQEDSAVYLCASSLASGKREWFFGPGTRLTVL.

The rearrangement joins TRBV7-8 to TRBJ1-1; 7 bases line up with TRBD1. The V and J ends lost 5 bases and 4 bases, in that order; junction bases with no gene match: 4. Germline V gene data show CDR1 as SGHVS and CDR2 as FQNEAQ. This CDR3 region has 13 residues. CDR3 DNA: TGTGCCAGCAGCATGAGGGGGCGCACTGAAGCTTTCTTT. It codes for CASSMRGRTEAFF.

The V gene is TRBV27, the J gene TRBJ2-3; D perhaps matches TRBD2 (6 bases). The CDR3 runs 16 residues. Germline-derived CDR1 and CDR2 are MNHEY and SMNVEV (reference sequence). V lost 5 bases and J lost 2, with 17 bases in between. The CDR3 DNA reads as TGTGCCAGCAGTATCCTTAGCGGAGCCCCCACAGATACGCAGTATTTT. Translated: CASSILSGAPTDTQYF.

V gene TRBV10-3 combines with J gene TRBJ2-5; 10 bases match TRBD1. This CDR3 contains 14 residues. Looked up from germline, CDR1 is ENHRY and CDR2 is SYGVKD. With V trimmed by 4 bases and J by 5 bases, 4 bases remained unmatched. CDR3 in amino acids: CAISGTGGRETQYF. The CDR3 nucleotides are TGTGCCATCAGTGGGACAGGGGGGCGCGAGACCCAGTACTTC.

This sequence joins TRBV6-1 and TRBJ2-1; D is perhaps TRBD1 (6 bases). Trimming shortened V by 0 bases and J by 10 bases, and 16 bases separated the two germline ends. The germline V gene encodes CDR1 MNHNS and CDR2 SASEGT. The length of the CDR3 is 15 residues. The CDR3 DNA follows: TGTGCCAGCAGTGAAGCTACTATCAGGGGTGACGAGCAGTTCTTC. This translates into CASSEATIRGDEQFF.

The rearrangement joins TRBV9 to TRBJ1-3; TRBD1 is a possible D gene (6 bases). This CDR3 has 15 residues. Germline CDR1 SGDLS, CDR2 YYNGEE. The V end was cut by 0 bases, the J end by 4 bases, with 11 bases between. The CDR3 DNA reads TGTGCCAGCAGCGTAGCTTCAGGGGCCGGAAACACCATATATTTT. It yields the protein CASSVASGAGNTIYF.

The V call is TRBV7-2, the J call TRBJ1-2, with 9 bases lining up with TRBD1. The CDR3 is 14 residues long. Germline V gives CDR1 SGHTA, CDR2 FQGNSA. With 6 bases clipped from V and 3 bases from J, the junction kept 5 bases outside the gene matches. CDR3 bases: TGTGCCAGCAGTCCCGGGACAGGGTACTATGGCTACACCTTC. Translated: CASSPGTGYYGYTF.

CDR3 region: CSVHGGTGNTIYF. The CDR3 nucleotides are TGCAGCGTTCACGGGGGAACTGGAAACACCATATATTTT. The gene calls are TRBV29-1 and TRBJ1-3; D may be TRBD1 (5 bases). There are 13 residues in the CDR3. The ends were cut back, 5 bases at V and 2 bases at J, with 10 bases in the middle. Germline V gene sequence: CDR1 SQVTM, CDR2 ANQGSEA. The whole variable domain, remainder taken from reference TRBV29-1 and TRBJ1-3, is SAVISQKPSRDICQRGTSLTIQCQVDSQVTMMFWYRQQPGQSLTLIATANQGSEATYESGFVIDKFPISRPNLTFSTLTVSNMSPEDSSIYLCSVHGGTGNTIYFGEGSWLTVV.

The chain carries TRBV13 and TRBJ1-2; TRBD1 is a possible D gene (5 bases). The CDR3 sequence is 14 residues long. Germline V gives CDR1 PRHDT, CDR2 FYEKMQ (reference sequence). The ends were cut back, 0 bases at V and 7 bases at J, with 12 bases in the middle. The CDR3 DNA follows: TGTGCCAGCAGCTTAGGCCGGGGAGGGGTTGGCTACACCTTC. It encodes CASSLGRGGVGYTF.

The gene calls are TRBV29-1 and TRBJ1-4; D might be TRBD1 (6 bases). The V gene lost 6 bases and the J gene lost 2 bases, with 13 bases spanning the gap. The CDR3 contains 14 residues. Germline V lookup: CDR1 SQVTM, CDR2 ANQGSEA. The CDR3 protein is CSVISRGTNEKLFF. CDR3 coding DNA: TGCAGCGTCATTTCCAGGGGTACTAATGAAAAACTGTTTTTT.

CDR3 residues: CASKRGLAGGASSYNEQFF. CDR3 nucleotide sequence: TGTGCCAGCAAACGCGGACTAGCGGGGGGCGCGAGTTCCTACAATGAGCAGTTCTTC. The chain uses TRBV7-8 and TRBJ2-1; 14 bases line up with TRBD2. Germline V gives CDR1 SGHVS, CDR2 FQNEAQ. V shed 7 bases and J 1 base; nucleotides not matched to a gene: 12. The CDR3 runs 19 residues.

DNA of the CDR3: TGTGCCAGCAGTCCAACTAGCGGGGGCACAGATACGCAGTATTTT. It translates to CASSPTSGGTDTQYF. This chain links TRBV6-2 or TRBV6-3 with TRBJ2-3; 10 bases are shared with TRBD2. Germline V gene lookup returns CDR1 MNHEY and CDR2 SVGEGT. The J segment lost 1 base and the V segment lost 5 bases, leaving 3 bases of the junction unmatched. This CDR3 spans 15 amino acids.

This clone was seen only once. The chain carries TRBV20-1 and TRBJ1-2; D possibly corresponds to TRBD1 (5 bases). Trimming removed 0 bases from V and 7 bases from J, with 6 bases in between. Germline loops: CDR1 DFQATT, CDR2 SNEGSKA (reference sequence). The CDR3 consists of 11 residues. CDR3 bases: TGCAGTGCTAGAGACAGGGTTGGCTACACCTTC. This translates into CSARDRVGYTF.

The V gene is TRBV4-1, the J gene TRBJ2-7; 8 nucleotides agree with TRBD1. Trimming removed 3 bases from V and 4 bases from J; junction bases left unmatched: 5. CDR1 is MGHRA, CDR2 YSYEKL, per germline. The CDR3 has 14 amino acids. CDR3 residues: CASSQNQGAYEQYF. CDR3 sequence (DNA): TGCGCCAGCAGCCAGAATCAGGGGGCATACGAGCAGTACTTC.